Shown below are 2 T cell receptor beta chains from a single sample sequenced in a study of patients and donors after allogeneic stem cell transplantation. TCRdb re-derived calls from the RT-PCR reads in MiXCR, one entry per CDR3 protein. Among 25,000 to 40,000 distinct CDR3 sequences listed, 30% to 40% were seen once. Material: blood, either unsorted or a sorted T cell fraction (not recorded which). These receptors all stem from a human donor who was either an allogeneic HSCT recipient or a stem cell or donor lymphocyte infusion donor (not recorded which). It is not recorded whose cells these are; they may come from a transplant donor.

This clonotype appeared a single time. The CDR3 DNA sequence: TGCAGTGCTAGAGTGGCCGGGACAGCGTACTATGGCTACACCTTC. This sequence encodes CSARVAGTAYYGYTF. The chain employs TRBV20-1 and TRBJ1-2, with 7 bases aligning to TRBD1. The CDR3 extends over 15 amino acids. J lost 3 bases, V lost 1 base, and 8 bases had no gene match. Per the germline V gene, CDR1 is DFQATT and CDR2 is SNEGSKA (reference sequence).

This clonotype was detected only a few times. The chain combines TRBV20-1 with TRBJ2-3; no clear D gene. This CDR3 spans 10 amino acids. Trimming shortened V by 3 bases and J by 5 bases, and 3 bases separated the two germline ends. Per germline, CDR1 DFQATT and CDR2 SNEGSKA (reference sequence). The CDR3 here is CSASGDTQYF. CDR3 nucleotides: TGCAGTGCTAGTGGAGATACGCAGTATTTT.